The T cell receptor (beta chain) described here comes from a study of beta chain features in type 1 diabetes. The authors sorted CD4+ naive, central memory, regulatory and stem cell-like memory cells via CD45RO/CCR7/CD25/CD127/CD95/CD27. Each sorted population was over 95% pure. The sequenced template was cDNA made from the entire isolated RNA. Produced via immunoSEQ multiplex PCR; TCRdb's table is partial and in-frame only. This repertoire shows around 400,000 clones, over 13% found once; its top ten account for 0.019%. The study's findings and limits: For Type 1 diabetes patients, all four CD4+ subsets carried TCRB CDR3s that were moderately but significantly shorter. The study found that naive, central memory and Treg TCRB repertoires appeared more similar in patients than in healthy donors.

Note on this clone: Its specificity is unknown.

CDR1 and CDR2 (germline): LNHDA, SQIVND (reference sequence). The CDR3 has 13 residues. Between the trimmed V and J ends, which lost 6 bases and 5 bases, there was a span of 11 bases. This clonotype originated in a woman aged 18-30 years in good health. The V call is TRBV19, the J call TRBJ2-1; D might be TRBD1 (6 bases). The sample consisted of naive CD4+ T cells from blood. CDR3 in amino acids: CASSNRVNNEQFF. Written as DNA, the CDR3 is TGTGCCAGTAGCAACAGGGTAAACAATGAGCAGTTCTTC.